This T cell receptor beta chain was documented in a study of cytomegalovirus exposure and HLA in healthy donors. Trimming removed 11 bases from V and 1 base from J, with 15 bases in between. Germline CDR1 LNHDA, CDR2 SQIVND (reference sequence). This CDR3 has 14 residues. Of note for this clone: The antigen is unknown.

PCR amplification relied on 60 Vbeta primers (plus 13 Jbeta primers). The assay was immunoSEQ multiplex PCR, and TCRdb's table has in-frame clones only and misses some. In total, the table holds about 140,000 clones. Overall study results and limits: Most TCR beta V segments were productive about 90% or about 30% of the time in an earlier analysis.

The rearrangement uses TRBV19 and TRBJ1-5, with D possibly TRBD1 on 6 matching bases. The receptor was isolated from a male donor in good health and CMV-seronegative. The sequencing input was PBMCs. The CDR3 DNA sequence: TGTGCCTCAAAGCAGGGGCCGAGCAATCAGCCCCAGCATTTT. Translation: CASKQGPSNQPQHF.